This TCR beta chain was retrieved from a study of human T cells and chemical hapten exposure. Study at large: Throughout the roughly 26-week study, diphenylcyclopropenone was applied weekly to the patients' scalps.

The CDR3 runs to 14 residues. With 5 bases removed from V and 2 bases from J, the gap between germline ends came to 13 bases. The germline gives CDR1 MNHEY, CDR2 SVGEGT. Time point in this sample: patch test 3, about 24 weeks after DPC sensitization. This sample's treatment: therapeutic diphenylcyclopropenone sensitization with weekly scalp DPC. Using its own MiXCR run on the RACE reads, TCRdb lists one record per CDR3 protein. Among about 200,000 distinct CDR3 sequences listed, 24% were seen once. V gene TRBV6-2 or TRBV6-3 combines with J gene TRBJ2-7; D not certain. Sequencing was performed on whole blood, taken in connection with sensitization to the hapten diphenylcyclopropenone (DPC). The origin of this receptor is a woman aged 40 to 50 with alopecia areata. Some clones in this sample may be carry-over from other donors' samples. CDR3 loop: CASSDNGPPYEQYF. The CDR3 DNA is TGTGCCAGCAGTGATAACGGGCCTCCCTACGAGCAGTACTTC.